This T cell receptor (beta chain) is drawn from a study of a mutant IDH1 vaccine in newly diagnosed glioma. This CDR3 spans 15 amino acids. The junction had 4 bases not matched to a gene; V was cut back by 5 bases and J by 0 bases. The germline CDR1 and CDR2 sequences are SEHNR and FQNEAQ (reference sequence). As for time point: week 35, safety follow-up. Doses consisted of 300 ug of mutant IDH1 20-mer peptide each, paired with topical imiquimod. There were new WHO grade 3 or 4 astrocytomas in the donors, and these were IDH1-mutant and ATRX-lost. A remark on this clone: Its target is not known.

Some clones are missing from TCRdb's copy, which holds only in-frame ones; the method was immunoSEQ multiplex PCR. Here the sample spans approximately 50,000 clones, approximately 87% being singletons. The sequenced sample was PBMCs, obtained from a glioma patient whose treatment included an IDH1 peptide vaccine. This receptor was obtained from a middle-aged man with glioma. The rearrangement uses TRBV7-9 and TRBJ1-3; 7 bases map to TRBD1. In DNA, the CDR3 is TGTGCCAGCAGCCACCGGGACAGCTCTGGAAACACCATATATTTT. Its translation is CASSHRDSSGNTIYF.